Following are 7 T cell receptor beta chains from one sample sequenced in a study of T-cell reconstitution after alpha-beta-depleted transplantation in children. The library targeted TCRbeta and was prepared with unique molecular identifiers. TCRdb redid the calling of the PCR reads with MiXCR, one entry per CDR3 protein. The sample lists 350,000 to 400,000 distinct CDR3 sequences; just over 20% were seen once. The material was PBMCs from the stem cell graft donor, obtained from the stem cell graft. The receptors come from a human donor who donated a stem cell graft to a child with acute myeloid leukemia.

The CDR3 DNA sequence: TGTGCCAGCAGCTTCACACAGAGCTCCTACGAGCAGTACTTC. This codes for CASSFTQSSYEQYF. The rearrangement joins TRBV7-2 to TRBJ2-7; D not certain. The CDR3 has 14 amino acids. The germline gives CDR1 SGHTA, CDR2 FQGNSA. The ends were cut back, 3 bases at V and 0 bases at J, with 9 bases in the middle.

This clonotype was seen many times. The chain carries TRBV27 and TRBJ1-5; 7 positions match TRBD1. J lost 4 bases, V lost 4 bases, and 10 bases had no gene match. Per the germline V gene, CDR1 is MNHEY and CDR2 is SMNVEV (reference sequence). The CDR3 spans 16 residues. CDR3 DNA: TGTGCCAGCAGTTCCGCGCCGGGCAGGGGGAATCAGCCCCAGCATTTT. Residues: CASSSAPGRGNQPQHF.

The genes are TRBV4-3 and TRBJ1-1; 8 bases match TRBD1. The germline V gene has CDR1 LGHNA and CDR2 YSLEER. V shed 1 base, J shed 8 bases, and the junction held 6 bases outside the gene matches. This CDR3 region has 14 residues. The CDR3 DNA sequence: TGCGCCAGCAGCCAAGCGGGACAGGTTTACGAAGCTTTCTTT. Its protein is CASSQAGQVYEAFF.

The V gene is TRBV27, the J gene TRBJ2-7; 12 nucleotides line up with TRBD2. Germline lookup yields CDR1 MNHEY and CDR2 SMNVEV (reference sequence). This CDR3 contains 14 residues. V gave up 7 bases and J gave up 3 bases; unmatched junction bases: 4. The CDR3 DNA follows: TGTGCCAGCAAAAGGACTAGCGGGATCTACGAGCAGTACTTC. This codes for CASKRTSGIYEQYF.

The DNA of the CDR3 is TGCGCCAGCAGCTCGGACGGGACGGGCTACGAGCAGTACTTC. This translates into CASSSDGTGYEQYF. This sequence joins TRBV5-1 and TRBJ2-7; D is perhaps TRBD1 or TRBD2 (5 bases each). The germline V gene encodes CDR1 SGHRS and CDR2 YFSETQ. Deletions cut 3 bases from V and 3 bases from J, with 13 bases between. The CDR3 has 14 residues.

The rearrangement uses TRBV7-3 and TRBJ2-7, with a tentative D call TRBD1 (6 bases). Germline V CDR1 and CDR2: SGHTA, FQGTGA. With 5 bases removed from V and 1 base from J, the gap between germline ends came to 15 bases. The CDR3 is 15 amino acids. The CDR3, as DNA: TGTGCCAGCAGCCTACAGGGTGCTACTTCCTACGAGCAGTACTTC. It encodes CASSLQGATSYEQYF.

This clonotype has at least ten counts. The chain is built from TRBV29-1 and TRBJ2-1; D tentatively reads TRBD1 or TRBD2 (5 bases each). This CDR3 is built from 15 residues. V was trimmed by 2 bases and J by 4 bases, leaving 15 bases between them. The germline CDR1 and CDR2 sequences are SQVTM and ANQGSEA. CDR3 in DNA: TGCAGCGTTGAATGGGGGAAGGTTGGGTACAATGAGCAGTTCTTC. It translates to CSVEWGKVGYNEQFF.